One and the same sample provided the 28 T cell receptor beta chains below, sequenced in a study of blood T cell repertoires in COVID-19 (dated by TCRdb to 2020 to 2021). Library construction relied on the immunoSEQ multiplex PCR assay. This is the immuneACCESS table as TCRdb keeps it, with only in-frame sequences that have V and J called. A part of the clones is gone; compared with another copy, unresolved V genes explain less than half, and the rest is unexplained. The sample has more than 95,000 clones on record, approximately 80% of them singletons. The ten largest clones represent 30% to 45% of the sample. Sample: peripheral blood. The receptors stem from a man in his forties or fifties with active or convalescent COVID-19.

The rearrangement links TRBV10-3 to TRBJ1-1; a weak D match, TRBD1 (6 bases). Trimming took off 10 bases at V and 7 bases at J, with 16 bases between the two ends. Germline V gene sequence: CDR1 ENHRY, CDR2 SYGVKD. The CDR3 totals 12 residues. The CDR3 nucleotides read TGTGCCACCACCCCAGGGGCGGGTGAAGCTTTCTTT. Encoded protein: CATTPGAGEAFF.

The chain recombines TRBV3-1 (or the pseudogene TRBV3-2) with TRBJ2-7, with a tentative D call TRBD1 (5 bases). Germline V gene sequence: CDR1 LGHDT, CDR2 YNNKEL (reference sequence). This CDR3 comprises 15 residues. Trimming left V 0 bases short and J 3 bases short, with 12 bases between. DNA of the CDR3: TGTGCCAGCAGCCAAGAGGGGAAGGGGCTCTACGAGCAGTACTTC. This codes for CASSQEGKGLYEQYF.

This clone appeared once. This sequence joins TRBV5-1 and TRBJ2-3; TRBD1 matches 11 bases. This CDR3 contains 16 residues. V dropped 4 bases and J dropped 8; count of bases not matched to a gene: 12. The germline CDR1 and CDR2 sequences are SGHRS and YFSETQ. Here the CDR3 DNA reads TGCGCCAGCAGCCCGAGTCCCGGGACAGGGGGAGCTACGCAGTATTTT. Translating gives CASSPSPGTGGATQYF.

The CDR3 protein is CAISGGQGGNYGYTF. CDR3 coding DNA: TGTGCCATCAGTGGGGGACAGGGGGGTAACTATGGCTACACCTTC. This chain joins TRBV10-3 and TRBJ1-2, with 11 bases that match TRBD1. CDR3 length: 15 residues. CDR1 and CDR2 (germline): ENHRY, SYGVKD. V was pared by 4 bases and J by 1 base, with 2 bases of the junction left unmatched.

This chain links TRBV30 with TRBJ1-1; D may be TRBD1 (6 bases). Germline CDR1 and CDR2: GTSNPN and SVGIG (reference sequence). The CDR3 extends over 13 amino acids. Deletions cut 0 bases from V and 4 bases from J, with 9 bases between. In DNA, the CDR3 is TGTGCCTGGAGTGTACAGGGTAGCACTGAAGCTTTCTTT. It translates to CAWSVQGSTEAFF.

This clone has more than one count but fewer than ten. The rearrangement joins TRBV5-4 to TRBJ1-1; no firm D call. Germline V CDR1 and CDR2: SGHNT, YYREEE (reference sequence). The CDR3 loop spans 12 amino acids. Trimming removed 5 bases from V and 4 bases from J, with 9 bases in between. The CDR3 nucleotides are TGTGCCAGCAGGGGCATGAGCACTGAAGCTTTCTTT. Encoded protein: CASRGMSTEAFF.

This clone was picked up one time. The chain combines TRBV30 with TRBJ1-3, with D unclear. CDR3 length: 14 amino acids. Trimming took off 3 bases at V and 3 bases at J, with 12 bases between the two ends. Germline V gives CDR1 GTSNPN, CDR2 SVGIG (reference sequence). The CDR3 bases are TGTGCCTGGAGACTGCCGGGTTTTGGAAACACCATATATTTT. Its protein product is CAWRLPGFGNTIYF.

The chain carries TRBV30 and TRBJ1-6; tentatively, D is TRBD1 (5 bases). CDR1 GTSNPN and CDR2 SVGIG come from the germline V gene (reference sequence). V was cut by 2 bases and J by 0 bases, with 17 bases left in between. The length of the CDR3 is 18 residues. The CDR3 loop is CAWSLLSGGASYNSPLHF. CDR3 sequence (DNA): TGTGCCTGGAGTCTCCTCTCGGGAGGGGCCTCCTATAATTCACCCCTCCACTTT.

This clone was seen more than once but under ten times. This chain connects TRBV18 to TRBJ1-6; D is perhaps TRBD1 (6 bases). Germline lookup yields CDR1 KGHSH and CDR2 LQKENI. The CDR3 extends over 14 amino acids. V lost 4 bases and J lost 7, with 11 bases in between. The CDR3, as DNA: TGTGCCAGCTCACGGGACATATCCAATTCACCCCTCCACTTT. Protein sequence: CASSRDISNSPLHF.

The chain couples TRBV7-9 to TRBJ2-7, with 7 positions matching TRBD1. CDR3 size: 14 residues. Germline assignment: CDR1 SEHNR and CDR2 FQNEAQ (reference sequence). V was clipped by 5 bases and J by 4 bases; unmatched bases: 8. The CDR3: CASSDRDSPYEQYF. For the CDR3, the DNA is TGTGCCAGCAGCGACCGGGACAGTCCTTACGAGCAGTACTTC.

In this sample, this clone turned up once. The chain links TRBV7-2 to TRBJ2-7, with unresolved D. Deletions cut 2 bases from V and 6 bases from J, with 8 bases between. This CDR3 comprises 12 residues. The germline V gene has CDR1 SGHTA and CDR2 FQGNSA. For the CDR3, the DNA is TGTGCCAGCAGCTTAATGTCTCGCGAGCAGTACTTC. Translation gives CASSLMSREQYF.

CDR3 in DNA: TGTGCCAGCAGCGCGGGGGCGGGGGCGCGAGCTAACTATGGCTACACCTTC. Protein product: CASSAGAGARANYGYTF. The chain links TRBV9 to TRBJ1-2; D might be TRBD1 (6 bases). In germline, CDR1 is SGDLS, CDR2 YYNGEE. This CDR3 has 17 amino acids. V lost 3 bases to trimming and J lost 0 bases, with 18 bases between them.

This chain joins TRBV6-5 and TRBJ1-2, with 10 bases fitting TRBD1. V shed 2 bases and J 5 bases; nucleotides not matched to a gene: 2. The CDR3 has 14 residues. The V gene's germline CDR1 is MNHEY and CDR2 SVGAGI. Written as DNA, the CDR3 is TGTGCCAGCAGTTACAAGGGACAGGGGTATGGCTACACCTTC. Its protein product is CASSYKGQGYGYTF.

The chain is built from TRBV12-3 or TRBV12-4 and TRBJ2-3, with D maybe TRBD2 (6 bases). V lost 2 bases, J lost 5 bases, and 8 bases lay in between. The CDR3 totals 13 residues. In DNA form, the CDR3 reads TGTGCCAGCAGTTTATTGGGGGGAGATACGCAGTATTTT. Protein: CASSLLGGDTQYF.

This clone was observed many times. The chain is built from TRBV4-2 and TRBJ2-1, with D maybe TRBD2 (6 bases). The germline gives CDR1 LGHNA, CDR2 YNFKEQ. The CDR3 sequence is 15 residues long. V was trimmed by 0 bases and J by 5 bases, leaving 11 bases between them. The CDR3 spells CASSQDRGKNNEQFF. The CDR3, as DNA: TGTGCCAGCAGCCAAGATCGGGGGAAAAACAATGAGCAGTTCTTC.

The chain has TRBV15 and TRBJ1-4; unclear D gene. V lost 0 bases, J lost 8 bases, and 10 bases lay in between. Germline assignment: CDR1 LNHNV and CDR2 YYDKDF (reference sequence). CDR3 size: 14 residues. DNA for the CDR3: TGTGCCACCAGCAGAGATCGGGGTCGGGAAAAACTGTTTTTT. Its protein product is CATSRDRGREKLFF.

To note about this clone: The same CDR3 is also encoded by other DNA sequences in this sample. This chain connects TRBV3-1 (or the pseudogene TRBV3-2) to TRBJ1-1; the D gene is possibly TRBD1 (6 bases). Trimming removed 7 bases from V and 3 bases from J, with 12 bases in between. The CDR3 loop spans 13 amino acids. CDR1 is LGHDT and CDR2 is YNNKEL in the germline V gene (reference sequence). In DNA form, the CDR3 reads TGTGCCAGCACCCAGGGGCGAGACACTGAAGCTTTCTTT. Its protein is CASTQGRDTEAFF.

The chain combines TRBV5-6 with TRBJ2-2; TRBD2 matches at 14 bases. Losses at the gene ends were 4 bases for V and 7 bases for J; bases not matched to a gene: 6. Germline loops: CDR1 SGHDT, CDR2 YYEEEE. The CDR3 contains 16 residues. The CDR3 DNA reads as TGTGCCAGCAGCGACGGGACTAGCGGGAGACACGGGGAGCTGTTTTTT. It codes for CASSDGTSGRHGELFF.

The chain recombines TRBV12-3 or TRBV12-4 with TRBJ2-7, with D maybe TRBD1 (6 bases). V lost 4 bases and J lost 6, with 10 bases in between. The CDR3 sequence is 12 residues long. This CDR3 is CASSWGPIEQYF. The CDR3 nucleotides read TGTGCCAGCAGTTGGGGGCCAATCGAGCAGTACTTC.

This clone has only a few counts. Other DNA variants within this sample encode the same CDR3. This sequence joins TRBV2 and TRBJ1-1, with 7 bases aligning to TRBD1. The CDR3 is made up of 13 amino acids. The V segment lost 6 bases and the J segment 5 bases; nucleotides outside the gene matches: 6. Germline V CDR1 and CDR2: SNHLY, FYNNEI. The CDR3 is CASRWTGGTEAFF. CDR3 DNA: TGTGCCAGCAGATGGACAGGCGGGACTGAAGCTTTCTTT.

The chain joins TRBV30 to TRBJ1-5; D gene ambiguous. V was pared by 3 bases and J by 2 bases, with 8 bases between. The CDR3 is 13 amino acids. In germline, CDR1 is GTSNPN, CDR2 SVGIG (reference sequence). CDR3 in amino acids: CAWSRSGNQPQHF. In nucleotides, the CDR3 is TGTGCCTGGAGCCGTTCGGGCAATCAGCCCCAGCATTTT.

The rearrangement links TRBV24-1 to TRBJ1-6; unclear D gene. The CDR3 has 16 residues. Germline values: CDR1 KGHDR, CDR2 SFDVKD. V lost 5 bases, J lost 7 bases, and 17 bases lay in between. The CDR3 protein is CATSVPWGGSNSPLHF. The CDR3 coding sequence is TGTGCCACCAGTGTACCTTGGGGAGGCTCAAATTCACCCCTCCACTTT.

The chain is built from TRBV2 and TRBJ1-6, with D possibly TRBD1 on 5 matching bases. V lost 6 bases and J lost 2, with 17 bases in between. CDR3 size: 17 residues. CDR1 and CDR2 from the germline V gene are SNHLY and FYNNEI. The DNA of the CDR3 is TGTGCCAGCAGGGATCAGGGTCGTGGGGCCTATAATTCACCCCTCCACTTT. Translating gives CASRDQGRGAYNSPLHF.

The CDR3 protein is CASSLMTGGTEAFF. The CDR3 DNA is TGTGCCAGCAGCTTAATGACAGGGGGCACTGAAGCTTTCTTT. V usage is TRBV11-1 and J usage is TRBJ1-1; 9 bases are a match to TRBD1. V trimming: 2 bases; J trimming: 4 bases; junction bases outside the gene matches: 2. The CDR3 extends over 14 amino acids. CDR1 and CDR2 from the germline V gene are SGHAT and FQDESV (reference sequence). The full variable domain, its missing parts supplied by reference TRBV11-1 and TRBJ1-1, is EAEVAQSPRYKITEKSQAVAFWCDPISGHATLYWYRQILGQGPELLVQFQDESVVDDSQLPKDRFSAERLKGVDSTLKIQPAELGDSAMYLCASSLMTGGTEAFFGQGTRLTVV.

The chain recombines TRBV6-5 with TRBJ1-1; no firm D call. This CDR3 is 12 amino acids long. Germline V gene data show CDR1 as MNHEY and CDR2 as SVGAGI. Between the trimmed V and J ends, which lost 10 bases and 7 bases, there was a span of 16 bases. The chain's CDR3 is CATLKGAGEAFF. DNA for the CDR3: TGTGCCACCCTCAAGGGAGCAGGTGAAGCTTTCTTT.

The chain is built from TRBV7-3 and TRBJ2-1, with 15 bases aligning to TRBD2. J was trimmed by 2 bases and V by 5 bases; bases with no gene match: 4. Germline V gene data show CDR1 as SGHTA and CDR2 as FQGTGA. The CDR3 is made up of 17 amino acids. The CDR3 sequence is CASSPRTSGGAYNEQFF. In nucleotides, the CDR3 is TGTGCCAGCAGCCCCCGGACTAGCGGGGGGGCCTACAATGAGCAGTTCTTC.

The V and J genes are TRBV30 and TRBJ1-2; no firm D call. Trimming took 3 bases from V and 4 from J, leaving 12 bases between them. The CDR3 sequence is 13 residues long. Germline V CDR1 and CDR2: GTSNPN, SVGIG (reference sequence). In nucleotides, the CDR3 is TGTGCCTGGAGCCAAACCTATAGCTATGGCTACACCTTC. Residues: CAWSQTYSYGYTF.

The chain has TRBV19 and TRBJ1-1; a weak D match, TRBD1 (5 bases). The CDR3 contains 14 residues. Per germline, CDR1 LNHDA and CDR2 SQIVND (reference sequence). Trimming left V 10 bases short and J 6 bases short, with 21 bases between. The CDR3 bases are TGTGCCACTCTCAACGGAGGGGCTTTCTCTGAAGCTTTCTTT. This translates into CATLNGGAFSEAFF.